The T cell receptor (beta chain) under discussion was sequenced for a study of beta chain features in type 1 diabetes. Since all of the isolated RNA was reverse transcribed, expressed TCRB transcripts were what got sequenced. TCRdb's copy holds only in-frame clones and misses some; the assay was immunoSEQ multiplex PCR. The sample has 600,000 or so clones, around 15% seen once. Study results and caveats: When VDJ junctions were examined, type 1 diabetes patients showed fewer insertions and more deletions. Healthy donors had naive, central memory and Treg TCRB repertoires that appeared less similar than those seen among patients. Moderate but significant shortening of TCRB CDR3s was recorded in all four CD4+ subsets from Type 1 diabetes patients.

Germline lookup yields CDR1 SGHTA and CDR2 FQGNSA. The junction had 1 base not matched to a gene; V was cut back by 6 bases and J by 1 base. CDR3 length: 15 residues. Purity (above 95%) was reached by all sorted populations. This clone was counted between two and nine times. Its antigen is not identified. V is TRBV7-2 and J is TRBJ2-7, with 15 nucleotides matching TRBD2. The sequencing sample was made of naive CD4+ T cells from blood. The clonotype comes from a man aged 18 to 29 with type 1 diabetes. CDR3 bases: TGTGCCAGCAGGGGGACTAGCGGGAGGTCCTACGAGCAGTACTTC. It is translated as CASRGTSGRSYEQYF.